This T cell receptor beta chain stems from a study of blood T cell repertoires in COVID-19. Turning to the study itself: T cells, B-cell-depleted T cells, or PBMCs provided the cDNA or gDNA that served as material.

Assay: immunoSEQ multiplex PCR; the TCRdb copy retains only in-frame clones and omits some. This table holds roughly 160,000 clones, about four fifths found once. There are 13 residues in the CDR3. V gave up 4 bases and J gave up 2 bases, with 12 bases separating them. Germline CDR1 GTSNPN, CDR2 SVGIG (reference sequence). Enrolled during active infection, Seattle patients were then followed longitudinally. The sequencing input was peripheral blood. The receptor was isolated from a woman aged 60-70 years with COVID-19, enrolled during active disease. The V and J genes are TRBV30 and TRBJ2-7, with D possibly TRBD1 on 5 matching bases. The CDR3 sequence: CAWNADTPYEQYF. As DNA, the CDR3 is TGTGCCTGGAATGCGGACACCCCCTACGAGCAGTACTTC. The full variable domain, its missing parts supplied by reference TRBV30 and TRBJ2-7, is SQTIHQWPATLVQPVGSPLSLECTVEGTSNPNLYWYRQAAGRGLQLLFYSVGIGQISSEVPQNLSASRPQDRQFILSSKKLLLSDSGFYLCAWNADTPYEQYFGPGTRLTVT.